A single sample gave rise to the 23 T cell receptor beta chains below, sequenced in a study of tumor-infiltrating lymphocytes in primary liver carcinoma. Blood RNA was derived from unsorted whole blood, and germline DNA was extracted too. Starting from 500 ng of total RNA, TCR beta cDNA was produced with a primer in the constant region. Three nested multiplex PCR rounds, a slightly modified ARM-PCR, produced the libraries for TCR beta. The two initial PCR rounds, around 10 cycles each, used TRBV1-TRBV30 forward and C-beta reverse primers. TCRdb re-derived calls from the multiplex PCR reads in MiXCR, one entry per CDR3 protein. The sample holds about 330,000 distinct CDR3 sequences, about two thirds seen once. The material sequenced was peripheral blood. The source of these receptors is a man aged 35 to 55 with primary liver carcinoma and hepatitis B virus infection.

With regard to this clonotype: Relative to the germline gene, one junction end is altered; a read error may explain this. The rearrangement joins TRBV11-2 to TRBJ2-5; 7 bases align to TRBD2. The CDR3 is 14 amino acids. Germline-derived CDR1 and CDR2 are SGHAT and FQNNGV. In DNA form, the CDR3 reads TGTGTCAGCAGCTGGACTAGAAGTGGAGAGACCCAGTACTTC. Translated: CVSSWTRSGETQYF.

Notes on this clonotype: A much larger clone differs by one base, so this may be a read error. The chain recombines TRBV5-5 with TRBJ2-1, with 8 bases lining up with TRBD1. The V segment lost 4 bases and the J segment 4 bases; nucleotides outside the gene matches: 7. The CDR3 spans 15 residues. The germline V gene has CDR1 SGHKS and CDR2 YYEKEE (reference sequence). CDR3 bases: TGTGCCAGCAGCCCGTGGACAGGGTGGTACAATGAGCAGTTCTTC. Translating gives CASSPWTGWYNEQFF.

Notes on this clonotype: A much larger clone is a single base away; this may be a read error. The chain couples TRBV6-5 to TRBJ2-7; D ambiguous. The CDR3 consists of 15 residues. Trimming removed 5 bases from V and 1 base from J, with 15 bases in between. Per the germline V gene, CDR1 is MNHEY and CDR2 is SVGAGI. In nucleotides, the CDR3 is TGTGCCAGCAGTCGGTCCTGGCTTGGGTCCTACGAGCAGTACTTC. Translated, it gives CASSRSWLGSYEQYF.

V is TRBV28 and J is TRBJ1-5; D not resolved. Looked up from germline, CDR1 is MDHEN and CDR2 is SYDVKM. The CDR3 sequence is 15 residues long. V lost 7 bases and J lost 4, with 17 bases in between. The CDR3 DNA reads as TGTGCCAGCACCCTTTATACGTCCCGAAATCAGCCCCAGCATTTT. Translated: CASTLYTSRNQPQHF.

Comments on this clonotype: Because it lacks the conserved phenylalanine or tryptophan at the end, this CDR3 is likely a read error. The CDR3 loop reads CASSPIGQFNEQFS. The CDR3 DNA reads TGCGCCAGCAGCCCCATCGGACAGTTCAATGAGCAGTTCTCC. This chain uses TRBV10-1 with TRBJ2-1; D might be TRBD1 (6 bases). Germline CDR1 reads WNHNN; CDR2 reads SYGVQD (reference sequence). The CDR3 is made up of 14 amino acids. Deletions cut 6 bases from V and 6 bases from J, with 15 bases between.

Only one count was recorded for this clonotype. At one end the junction does not follow the germline gene, possibly because of a read error. The chain uses TRBV11-2 and TRBJ2-7; 7 bases map to TRBD2. The germline CDR1 and CDR2 sequences are SGHAT and FQNNGV. The CDR3 covers 15 residues. In DNA form, the CDR3 reads TGTGCCAGTAGACCCTCCTTTGGACTAGTCTACGAGCAGTGCTTC. Its translation: CASRPSFGLVYEQCF.

A remark on this clonotype: A much larger clone differs by one base, so this may be a read error. This rearrangement joins TRBV12-3 or TRBV12-4 to TRBJ1-1; possible D gene TRBD1, 5 bases. V shed 7 bases and J shed 0 bases, with 9 bases lying between them. The CDR3 runs to 13 residues. In DNA, the CDR3 is TGTGCCAGCAAAATGGGGGTGAACACTGAAGCTTTCTTT. Protein product: CASKMGVNTEAFF.

The chain joins TRBV2 to TRBJ2-7; the match to TRBD2 covers 8 bases. V lost 7 bases, J lost 7 bases, and 15 bases stayed unmatched. CDR1 SNHLY and CDR2 FYNNEI come from the germline V gene. The CDR3 length is 15 residues. CDR3 sequence: CASTERLAGGREQYF. Written as DNA, the CDR3 is TGTGCCAGCACCGAAAGACTCGCGGGGGGTAGGGAGCAGTACTTC.

About this clonotype itself: A single base separates this from a much larger clone, so it may be a read error. The chain employs TRBV12-3 or TRBV12-4 and TRBJ2-5; perhaps TRBD1 as D (6 bases). Trimming shortened V by 6 bases and J by 4 bases, and 21 bases separated the two germline ends. This CDR3 has 16 amino acids. CDR3 loop: CASSSLGAGRPETQYF. CDR3 bases: TGTGCCAGCAGCTCACTGGGGGCAGGGAGACCAGAGACCCAGTACTTC.

This clonotype was picked up a small number of times. The gene calls are TRBV14 and TRBJ2-7; D is unclear. Between the trimmed V and J ends, which lost 2 bases and 4 bases, there was a span of 6 bases. The CDR3 covers 12 residues. Germline V gives CDR1 SGHDN, CDR2 FVKESK. In nucleotides, the CDR3 is TGTGCCAGCAGCCAATTTGGGTACGAGCAGTACTTC. Translation: CASSQFGYEQYF.

A note on this clonotype: A much larger clone differs from this one at a single base, so this may be a read error. The gene calls are TRBV4-3 and TRBJ1-2; D is unclear. The CDR3 contains 14 residues. Germline V gene lookup returns CDR1 LGHNA and CDR2 YSLEER. Trimming pared 4 bases from V and 13 bases from J, leaving 22 bases between. CDR3 in DNA: TGCGCCAGCAGCCTCACTGGGCCGGACCGTGGTTCCACCTTC. Its translation is CASSLTGPDRGSTF.

CDR3 protein: CAGNLGQGSDPFF. As DNA, the CDR3 is TGTGCCGGCAACTTAGGACAGGGGTCTGATCCGTTCTTC. The chain links TRBV11-2 to TRBJ2-1, with 9 bases lining up with TRBD1. The CDR3 spans 13 residues. V was clipped by 11 bases and J by 15 bases; unmatched bases: 17. Germline V gene sequence: CDR1 SGHAT, CDR2 FQNNGV.

Worth noting for this clonotype: The conserved phenylalanine or tryptophan is not found at the CDR3 terminus, so this likely reflects a read error. The J gene is TRBJ2-7, the V gene TRBV6-5, with D uncertain. Trimming took off 2 bases at V and 4 bases at J, with 9 bases between the two ends. Per the germline V gene, CDR1 is MNHEY and CDR2 is SVGAGI. This CDR3 is 13 amino acids long. Here the CDR3 DNA reads TGTGCCAGCAGTTACGCGGTAGCTTACGAGCAGTACTCC. This encodes CASSYAVAYEQYS.

Comment on this clonotype: At one of its ends the junction is not consistent with the germline gene, which may arise from a read error. The chain carries TRBV11-1 and TRBJ2-5; no reliable D call. This CDR3 contains 12 residues. Germline V gene sequence: CDR1 SGHAT, CDR2 FQDESV (reference sequence). For the CDR3, the DNA is TGTGCCAGCAGCTTATCGGCTCCTGAGCAGTTCTTT. This sequence encodes CASSLSAPEQFF.

The chain has TRBV14 and TRBJ2-2; possible D gene TRBD2, 6 bases. The germline CDR1 and CDR2 sequences are SGHDN and FVKESK. There are 16 residues in the CDR3. The ends were cut back, 4 bases at V and 5 bases at J, with 17 bases in the middle. The CDR3: CASSPVGRLKTGELFF. In DNA, the CDR3 is TGTGCCAGCAGCCCGGTCGGGAGACTAAAAACCGGGGAGCTGTTTTTT.

In the case of this clonotype: This may be a read error, as it is one base from a much larger clone. The V call is TRBV6-1, the J call TRBJ2-7; perhaps D is TRBD1 or TRBD2 (5 bases each). The CDR3 is 16 amino acids. CDR1 MNHNS and CDR2 SASEGT come from the germline V gene. In DNA form, the CDR3 reads TGTACCAGCAGTGGGGCTCTGGGGCAGCGGACGCACGAGCAGTACTTC. This gives the protein CTSSGALGQRTHEQYF.

Notes on this clonotype: The junction does not match germline at one end; this may be a read error. This sequence joins TRBV29-1 and TRBJ1-2, with unresolved D. This CDR3 region has 11 residues. CDR1 and CDR2 (germline): SQVTM, ANQGSEA. The chain's CDR3 is CSIVAGLGYAF. CDR3 in DNA: TGCAGCATTGTGGCCGGGCTTGGCTACGCCTTC.

The rearrangement joins TRBV12-3 or TRBV12-4 to TRBJ1-2, with D possibly matching TRBD1 (6 bases). V dropped 8 bases and J dropped 6 bases, with 19 bases sitting between them. The CDR3 contains 14 residues. The CDR3 nucleotides are TGTGCCAGCGTTTATTTAGGGTGGGACAATGGCTACACCTTC. This sequence encodes CASVYLGWDNGYTF.

Worth noting for this clonotype: This may be a read error: a much more frequent sequence differs by one nucleotide. The rearrangement links TRBV12-3 or TRBV12-4 to TRBJ2-5; D remains ambiguous. The CDR3 totals 11 residues. The CDR3 DNA sequence: TGTGCCAGCAGTTCATTCGAGACCCAGTGCTTC. It specifies CASSSFETQCF.

On this clonotype itself: A much larger clone is a single base away; this may be a read error. The CDR3 nucleotides are TGTGCCAGCAGCCTGCGGACTAGCTCCGATGAGCAGTTCTTC. Residues: CASSLRTSSDEQFF. The chain is built from TRBV5-5 and TRBJ2-1; TRBD2 aligns across 8 bases. The junction had 8 bases not matched to a gene; V was cut back by 4 bases and J by 8 bases. The CDR3 has 14 residues. The germline V gene has CDR1 SGHKS and CDR2 YYEKEE (reference sequence).

As for this clonotype: The junction and the germline gene differ at one end; a read error may be behind it. The chain joins TRBV11-2 to TRBJ2-7; TRBD2 aligns across 11 bases. Germline CDR1 reads SGHAT; CDR2 reads FQNNGV. There are 16 residues in the CDR3. The CDR3 DNA is TGTGGCAGCAGCTTATACCCGGGACTAGCGGTCTACGAGCAGTACTTC. It translates to CGSSLYPGLAVYEQYF.

Details on this clonotype: This may come from a read error, since a much larger clone is one base off. The chain uses TRBV7-9 and TRBJ2-7; D possibly corresponds to TRBD1 (6 bases). In germline, CDR1 is SEHNR, CDR2 FQNEAQ (reference sequence). The CDR3 has 15 residues. The V gene lost 4 bases and the J gene lost 4 bases, with 17 bases spanning the gap. CDR3 sequence reads: CASSSRQEKGYEQYF. The CDR3 DNA follows: TGTGCCAGCAGCTCTAGACAGGAGAAAGGGTACGAGCAGTACTTC.

As for this clonotype: A much bigger clone sits one base away, suggesting this may be a read error. The V gene is TRBV12-3 or TRBV12-4, the J gene TRBJ1-4; D gene ambiguous. CDR3 length: 13 residues. V was pared by 7 bases and J by 5 bases, with 11 bases between. CDR3 nucleotide sequence: TGTGCCAGCAATTTTCGCGAGAATGAAAAACTGTTTTTT. Residues: CASNFRENEKLFF.